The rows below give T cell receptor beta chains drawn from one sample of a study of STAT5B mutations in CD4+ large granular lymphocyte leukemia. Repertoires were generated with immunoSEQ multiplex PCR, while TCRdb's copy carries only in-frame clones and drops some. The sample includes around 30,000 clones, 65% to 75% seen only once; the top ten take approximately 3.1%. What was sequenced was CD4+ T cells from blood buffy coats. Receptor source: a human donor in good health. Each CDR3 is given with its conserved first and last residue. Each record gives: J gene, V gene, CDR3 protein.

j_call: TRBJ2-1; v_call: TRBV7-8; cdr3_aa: CASSLVHSGSASYNEQFF
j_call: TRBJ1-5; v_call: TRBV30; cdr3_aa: CAWSVGTENQPQHF
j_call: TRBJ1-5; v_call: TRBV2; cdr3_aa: CASSEWKDRYNQPQHF
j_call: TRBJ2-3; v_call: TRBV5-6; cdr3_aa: CASSLNWRLTDTQYF
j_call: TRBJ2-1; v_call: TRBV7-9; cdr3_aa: CASSSPRQRSGRGEQFF
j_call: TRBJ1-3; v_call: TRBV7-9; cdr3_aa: CASSANRPGRTSGNTIYF
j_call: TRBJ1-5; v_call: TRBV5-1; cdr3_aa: CASSLSGTALQPQHF
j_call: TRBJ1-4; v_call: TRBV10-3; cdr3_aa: CAISPTIRAGREKLFF
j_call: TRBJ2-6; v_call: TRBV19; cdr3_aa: CASSIQGTLSGANVLTF
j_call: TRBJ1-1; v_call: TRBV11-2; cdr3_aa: CASSLRGQGMNTEAFF
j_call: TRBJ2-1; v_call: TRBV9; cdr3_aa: CASSGGGLNEQFF
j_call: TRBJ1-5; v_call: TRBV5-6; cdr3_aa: CASSLNDRGLQPQHF
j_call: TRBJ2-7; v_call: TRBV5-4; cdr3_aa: CASSPPGQQLSYEQYF
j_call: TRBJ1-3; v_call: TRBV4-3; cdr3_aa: CASSQSSYSGNTIYF
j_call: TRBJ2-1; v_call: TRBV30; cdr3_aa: CAWERGASTTSKFF
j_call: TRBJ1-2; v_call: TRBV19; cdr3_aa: CASSPTPQASFSYGYTF
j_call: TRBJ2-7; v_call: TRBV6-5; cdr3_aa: CASRRQGTTLSGQYF
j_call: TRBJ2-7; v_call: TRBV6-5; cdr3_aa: CASSYSGASYEQYF
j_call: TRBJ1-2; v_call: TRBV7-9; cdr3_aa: CASSEMVSYGYTF
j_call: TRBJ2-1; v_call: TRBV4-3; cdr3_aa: CASSQVGSGASSYNEQFF
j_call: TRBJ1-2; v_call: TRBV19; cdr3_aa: CASSIDFIGGYTF
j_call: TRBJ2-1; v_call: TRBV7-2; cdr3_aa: CASSLVPGGLRNEQFF
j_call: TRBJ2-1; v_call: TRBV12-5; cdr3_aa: CASGLVFSSGSHEQFF
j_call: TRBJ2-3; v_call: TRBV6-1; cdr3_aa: CASSSRGTGADTQYF
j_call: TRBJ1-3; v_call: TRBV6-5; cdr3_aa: CASTGTTSGNTIYF
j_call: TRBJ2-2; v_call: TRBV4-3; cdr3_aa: CASSQEGGRALAGELFF
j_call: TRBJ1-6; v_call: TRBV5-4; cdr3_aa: CASSYSGGDRASPLHF
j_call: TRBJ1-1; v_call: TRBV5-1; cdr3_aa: CASRPDRLNTEAFF
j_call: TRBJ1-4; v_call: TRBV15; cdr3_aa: CATATRGNEKLFF
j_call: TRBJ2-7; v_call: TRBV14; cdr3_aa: CASSQRLAGVYEQYF
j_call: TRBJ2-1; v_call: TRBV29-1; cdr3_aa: CSAESGKAGEQFF
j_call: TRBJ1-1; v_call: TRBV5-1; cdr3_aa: CASSLDRGKGTEAFF
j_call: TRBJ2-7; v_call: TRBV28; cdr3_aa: CASSGSSGSGSYEQYF
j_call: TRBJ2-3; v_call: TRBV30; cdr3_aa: CAWKAGVSTDTQYF
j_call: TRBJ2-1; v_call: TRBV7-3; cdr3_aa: CASSPTSGRLLSYNEQFF
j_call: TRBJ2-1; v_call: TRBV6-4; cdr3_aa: CASSKTGPSYNEQFF
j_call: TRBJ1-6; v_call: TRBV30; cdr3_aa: CAWRKGAGSSYNSPLHF
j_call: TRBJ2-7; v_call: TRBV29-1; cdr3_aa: CSVVTGTGGAQYF
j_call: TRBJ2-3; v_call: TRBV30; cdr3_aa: CAGGSTDTQYF
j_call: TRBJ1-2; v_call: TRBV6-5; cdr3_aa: CASRHPLWGNYGYTF
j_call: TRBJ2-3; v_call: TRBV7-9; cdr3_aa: CASSLEGPSTDTQYF
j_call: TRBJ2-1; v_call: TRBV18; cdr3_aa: CASSDGTGAVNEQFF
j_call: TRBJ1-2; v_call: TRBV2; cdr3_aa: CASSAGRADYGYTF
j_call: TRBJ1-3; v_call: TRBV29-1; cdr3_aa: CSATDSFSGNTIYF
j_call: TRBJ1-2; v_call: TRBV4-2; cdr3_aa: CASSQEERTGSNYGYTF
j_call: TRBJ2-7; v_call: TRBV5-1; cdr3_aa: CASSFGGASYEQYF
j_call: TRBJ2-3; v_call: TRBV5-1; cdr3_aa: CASSLGAGTTDTQYF
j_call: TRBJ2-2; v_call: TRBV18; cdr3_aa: CASSPRKLANTGELFF